The T cell receptor (beta chain) under discussion was sequenced for a study of blood T cell repertoires in COVID-19. Study summary: The origin of the acute and convalescent COVID-19 samples was the United States, Italy and Spain.

Per the study methods: Estimated nucleated cell counts came from reference gene primer amplification. Here immunoSEQ multiplex PCR was the method, and the copy in TCRdb shows in-frame clones only, minus some. Clone size and the V and J calls come from that table; the DNA yielded D and trimming. The sample consists of 220,000 or so clones, 84% of them appearing once. The origin of this receptor is a woman aged 55-69 years who had recovered from COVID-19. The sequencing sample was made of peripheral blood.

The CDR3 loop is CASSLLRVTNTGELFF. The CDR3 DNA reads as TGTGCCAGCAGCTTGTTACGGGTTACGAACACCGGGGAGCTGTTTTTT. The J gene is TRBJ2-2, the V gene TRBV5-8; D gene uncertain. The germline V gene encodes CDR1 SGHTS and CDR2 YDEGEE. V dropped 1 base and J dropped 0 bases, with 10 bases sitting between them. The CDR3 length is 16 residues.